This T cell receptor (beta chain) was sequenced for a study of cytomegalovirus exposure and HLA in healthy donors. Repertoires were generated with immunoSEQ multiplex PCR, while TCRdb's copy carries only in-frame clones and drops some. The sample consists of 200,000 to 300,000 clones, approximately 83% of them appearing once. The germline V gene has CDR1 LNHDA and CDR2 SQIVND (reference sequence). V was cut by 5 bases and J by 2 bases, with 7 bases left in between. The CDR3 spans 13 residues. Sequenced input: PBMCs. The clonotype was recovered from a woman aged 25-40 years in good health and CMV-seropositive. The chain has TRBV19 and TRBJ1-5; D might be TRBD1 (5 bases). CDR3 nucleotide sequence: TGTGCCAGTAGTCAGGGTCGCAATCAGCCCCAGCATTTT. Its protein is CASSQGRNQPQHF.